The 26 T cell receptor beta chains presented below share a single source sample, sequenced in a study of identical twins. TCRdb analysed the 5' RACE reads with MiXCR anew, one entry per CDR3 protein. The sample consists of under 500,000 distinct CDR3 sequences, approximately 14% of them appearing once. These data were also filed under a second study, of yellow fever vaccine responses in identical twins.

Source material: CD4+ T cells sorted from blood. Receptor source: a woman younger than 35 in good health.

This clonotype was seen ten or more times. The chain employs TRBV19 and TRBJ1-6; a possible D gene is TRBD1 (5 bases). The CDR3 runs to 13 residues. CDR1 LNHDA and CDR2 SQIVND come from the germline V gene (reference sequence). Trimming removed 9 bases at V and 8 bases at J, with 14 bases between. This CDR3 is CARTRDPDSPLHF. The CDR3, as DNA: TGTGCCAGGACCCGGGACCCAGATTCACCCCTCCACTTT.

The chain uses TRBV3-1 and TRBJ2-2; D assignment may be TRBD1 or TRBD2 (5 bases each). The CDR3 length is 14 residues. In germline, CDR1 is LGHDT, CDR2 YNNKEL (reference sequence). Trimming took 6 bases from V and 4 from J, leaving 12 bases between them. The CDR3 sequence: CASRVSGTTGELFF. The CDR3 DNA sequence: TGTGCCAGCAGGGTAAGTGGGACCACCGGGGAGCTGTTTTTT. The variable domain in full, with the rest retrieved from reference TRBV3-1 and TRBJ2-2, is DTAVSQTPKYLVTQMGNDKSIKCEQNLGHDTMYWYKQDSKKFLKIMFSYNNKELIINETVPNRFSPKSPDKAHLNLHINSLELGDSAVYFCASRVSGTTGELFFGEGSRLTVL.

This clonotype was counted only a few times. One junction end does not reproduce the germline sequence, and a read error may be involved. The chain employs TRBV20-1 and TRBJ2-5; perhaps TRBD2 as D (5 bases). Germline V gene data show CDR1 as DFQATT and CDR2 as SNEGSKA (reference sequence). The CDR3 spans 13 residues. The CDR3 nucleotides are TGCAGTACTAGAGGTGGGAACCAAGAGACCCAGTACTTC. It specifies CSTRGGNQETQYF.

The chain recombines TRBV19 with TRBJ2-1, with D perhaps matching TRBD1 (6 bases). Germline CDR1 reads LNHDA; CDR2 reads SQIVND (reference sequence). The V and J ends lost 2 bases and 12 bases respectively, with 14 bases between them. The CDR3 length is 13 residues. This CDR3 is CASSINREGVQFF. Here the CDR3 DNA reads TGTGCCAGTAGTATAAACAGGGAAGGGGTGCAGTTCTTC.

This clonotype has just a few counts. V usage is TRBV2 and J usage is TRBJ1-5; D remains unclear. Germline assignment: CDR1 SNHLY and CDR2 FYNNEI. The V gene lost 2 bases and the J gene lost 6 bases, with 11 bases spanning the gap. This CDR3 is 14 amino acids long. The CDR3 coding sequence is TGTGCCAGCAGTGAACTATCACTGGGTCAGCCCCAGCATTTT. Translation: CASSELSLGQPQHF.

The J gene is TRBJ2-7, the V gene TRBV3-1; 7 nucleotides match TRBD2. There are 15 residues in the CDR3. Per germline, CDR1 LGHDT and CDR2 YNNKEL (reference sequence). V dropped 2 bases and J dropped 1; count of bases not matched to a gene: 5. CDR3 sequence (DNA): TGTGCCAGCAGCCAATTGACGGGGGGTTCCTACGAGCAGTACTTC. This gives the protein CASSQLTGGSYEQYF.

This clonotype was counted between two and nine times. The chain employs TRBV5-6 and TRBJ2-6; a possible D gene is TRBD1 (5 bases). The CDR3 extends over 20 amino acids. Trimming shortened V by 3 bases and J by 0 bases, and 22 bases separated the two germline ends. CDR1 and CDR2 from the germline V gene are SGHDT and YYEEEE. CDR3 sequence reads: CASSSPGSWTQLSGANVLTF. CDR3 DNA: TGTGCCAGCAGCTCCCCCGGGTCCTGGACACAACTCTCTGGGGCCAACGTCCTGACTTTC.

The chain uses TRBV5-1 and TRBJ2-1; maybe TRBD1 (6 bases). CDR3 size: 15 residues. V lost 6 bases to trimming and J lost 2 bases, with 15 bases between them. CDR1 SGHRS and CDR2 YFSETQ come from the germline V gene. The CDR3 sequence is CASNQGPTPYNEQFF. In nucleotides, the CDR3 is TGCGCCAGCAATCAGGGGCCAACCCCCTACAATGAGCAGTTCTTC. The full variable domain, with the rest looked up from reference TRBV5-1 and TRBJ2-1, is KAGVTQTPRYLIKTRGQQVTLSCSPISGHRSVSWYQQTPGQGLQFLFEYFSETQRNKGNFPGRFSGRQFSNSRSEMNVSTLELGDSALYLCASNQGPTPYNEQFFGPGTRLTVL.

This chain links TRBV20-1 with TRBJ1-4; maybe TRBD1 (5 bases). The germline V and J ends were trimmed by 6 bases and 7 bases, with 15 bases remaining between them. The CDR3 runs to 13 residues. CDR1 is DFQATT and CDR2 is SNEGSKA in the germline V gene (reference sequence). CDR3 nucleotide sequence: TGCAGTGCCAGAAGTGGGGCCGGTGAAAAACTGTTTTTT. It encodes CSARSGAGEKLFF.

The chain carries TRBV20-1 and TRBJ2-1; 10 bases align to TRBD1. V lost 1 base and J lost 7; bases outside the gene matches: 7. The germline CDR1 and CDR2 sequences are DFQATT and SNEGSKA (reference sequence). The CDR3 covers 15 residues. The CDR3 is CSARVVTGGSNEQFF. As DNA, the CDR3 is TGCAGTGCTAGAGTCGTGACAGGGGGCTCTAATGAGCAGTTCTTC.

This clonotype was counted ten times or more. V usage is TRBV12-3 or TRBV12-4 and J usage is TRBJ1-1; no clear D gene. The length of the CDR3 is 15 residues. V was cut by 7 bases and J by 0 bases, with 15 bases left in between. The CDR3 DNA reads TGTGCCAGCAATACCCGGGAGTTCCTGAACACTGAAGCTTTCTTT. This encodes CASNTREFLNTEAFF.

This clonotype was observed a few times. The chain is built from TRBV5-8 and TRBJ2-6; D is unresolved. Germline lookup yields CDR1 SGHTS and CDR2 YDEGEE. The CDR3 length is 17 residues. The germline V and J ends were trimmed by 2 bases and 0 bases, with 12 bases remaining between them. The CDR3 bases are TGTGCCAGCAGCTTACGATCCAGAAGCTCTGGGGCCAACGTCCTGACTTTC. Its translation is CASSLRSRSSGANVLTF.

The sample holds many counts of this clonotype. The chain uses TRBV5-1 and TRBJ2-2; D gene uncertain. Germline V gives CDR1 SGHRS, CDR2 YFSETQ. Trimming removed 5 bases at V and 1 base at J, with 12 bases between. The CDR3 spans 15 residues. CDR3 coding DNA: TGCGCCAGCAGGCCTGGAGACCGGAACACCGGGGAGCTGTTTTTT. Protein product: CASRPGDRNTGELFF.

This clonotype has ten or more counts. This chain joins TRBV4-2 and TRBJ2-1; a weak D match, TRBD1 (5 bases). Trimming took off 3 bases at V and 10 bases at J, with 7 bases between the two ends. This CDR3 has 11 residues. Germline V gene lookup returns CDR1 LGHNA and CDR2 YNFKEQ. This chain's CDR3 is CASSQDMEQFF. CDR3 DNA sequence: TGTGCCAGCAGCCAGGACATGGAGCAGTTCTTC.

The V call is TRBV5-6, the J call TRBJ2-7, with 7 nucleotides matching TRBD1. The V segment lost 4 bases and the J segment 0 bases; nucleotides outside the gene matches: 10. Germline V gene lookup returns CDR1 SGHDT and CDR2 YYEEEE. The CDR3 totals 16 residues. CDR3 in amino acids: CASSPEGQRISYEQYF. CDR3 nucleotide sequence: TGTGCCAGCAGCCCCGAGGGACAGCGAATCTCCTACGAGCAGTACTTC.

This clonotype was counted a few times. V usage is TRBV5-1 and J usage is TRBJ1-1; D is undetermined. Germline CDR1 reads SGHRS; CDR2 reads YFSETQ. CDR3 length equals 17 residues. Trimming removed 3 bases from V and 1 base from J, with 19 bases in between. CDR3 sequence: CASSSHSLGPSNTEAFF. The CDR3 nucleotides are TGCGCCAGCAGCTCACATTCTCTAGGACCCTCGAACACTGAAGCTTTCTTT.

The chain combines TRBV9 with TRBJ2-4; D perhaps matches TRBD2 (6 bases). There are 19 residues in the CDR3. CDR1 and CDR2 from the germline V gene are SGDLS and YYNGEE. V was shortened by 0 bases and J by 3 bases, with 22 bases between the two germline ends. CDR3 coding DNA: TGTGCCAGCAGCGTAGGGCAGATGATCGGCCCGGGAGACAAAAACATTCAGTACTTC. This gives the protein CASSVGQMIGPGDKNIQYF.

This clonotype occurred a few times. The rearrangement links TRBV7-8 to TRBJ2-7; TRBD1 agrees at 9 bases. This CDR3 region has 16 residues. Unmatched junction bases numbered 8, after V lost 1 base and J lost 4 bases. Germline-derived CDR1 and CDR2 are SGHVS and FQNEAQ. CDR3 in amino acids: CASSLVYRGPGYEQYF. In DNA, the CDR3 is TGTGCCAGCAGCTTAGTTTACAGGGGGCCAGGATACGAGCAGTACTTC.

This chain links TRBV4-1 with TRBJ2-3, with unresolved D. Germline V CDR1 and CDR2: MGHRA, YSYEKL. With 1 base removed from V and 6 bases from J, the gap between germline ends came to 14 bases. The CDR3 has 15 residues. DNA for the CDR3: TGCGCCAGCAGCCAAGGACCAAGGGTTAGGGATACGCAGTATTTT. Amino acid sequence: CASSQGPRVRDTQYF.

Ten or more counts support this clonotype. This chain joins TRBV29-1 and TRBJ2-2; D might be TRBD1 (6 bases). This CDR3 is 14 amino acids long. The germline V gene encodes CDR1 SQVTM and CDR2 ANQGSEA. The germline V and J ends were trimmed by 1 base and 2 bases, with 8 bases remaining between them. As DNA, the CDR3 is TGCAGCGTTGAAGGGACAGACAACACCGGGGAGCTGTTTTTT. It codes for CSVEGTDNTGELFF.

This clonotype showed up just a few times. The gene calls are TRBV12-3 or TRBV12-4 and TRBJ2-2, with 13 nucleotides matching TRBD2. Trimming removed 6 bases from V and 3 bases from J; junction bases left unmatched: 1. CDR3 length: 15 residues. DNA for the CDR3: TGTGCCAGCAGACTAGCGGGGGGGTACACCGGGGAGCTGTTTTTT. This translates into CASRLAGGYTGELFF.

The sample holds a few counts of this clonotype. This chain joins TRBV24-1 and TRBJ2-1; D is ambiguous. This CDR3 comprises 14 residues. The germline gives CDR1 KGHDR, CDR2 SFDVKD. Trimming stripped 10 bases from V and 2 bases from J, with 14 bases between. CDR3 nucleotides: TGTGCCACTGCGAAGACGGAGACCTACAATGAGCAGTTCTTC. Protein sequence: CATAKTETYNEQFF.

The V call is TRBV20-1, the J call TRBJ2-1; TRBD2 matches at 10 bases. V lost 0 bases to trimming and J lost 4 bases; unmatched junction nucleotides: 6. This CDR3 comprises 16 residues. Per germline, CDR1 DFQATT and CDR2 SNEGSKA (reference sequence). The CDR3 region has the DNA TGCAGTGCTAGAGATCCCAGCGGGGGGGGATACAATGAGCAGTTCTTC. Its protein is CSARDPSGGGYNEQFF.

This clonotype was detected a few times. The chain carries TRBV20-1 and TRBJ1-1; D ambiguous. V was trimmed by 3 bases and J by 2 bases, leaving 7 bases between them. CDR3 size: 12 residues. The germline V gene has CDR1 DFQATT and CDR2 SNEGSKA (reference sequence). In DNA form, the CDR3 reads TGCAGTGCTAGTACCCTCAACACTGAAGCTTTCTTT. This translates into CSASTLNTEAFF.

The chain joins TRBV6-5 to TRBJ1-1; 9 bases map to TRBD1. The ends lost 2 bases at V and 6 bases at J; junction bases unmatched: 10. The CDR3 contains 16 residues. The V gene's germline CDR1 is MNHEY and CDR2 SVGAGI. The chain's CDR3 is CASSYGSGTGTSEAFF. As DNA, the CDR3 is TGTGCCAGCAGTTACGGATCAGGGACAGGGACATCTGAAGCTTTCTTT.

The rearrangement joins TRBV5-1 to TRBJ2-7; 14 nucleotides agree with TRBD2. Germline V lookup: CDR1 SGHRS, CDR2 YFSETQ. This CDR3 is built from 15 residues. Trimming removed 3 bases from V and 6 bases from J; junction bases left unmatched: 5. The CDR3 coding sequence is TGCGCCAGCAGCTCGACGGGACTAGCGGGAGCCGAGCAGTACTTC. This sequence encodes CASSSTGLAGAEQYF.